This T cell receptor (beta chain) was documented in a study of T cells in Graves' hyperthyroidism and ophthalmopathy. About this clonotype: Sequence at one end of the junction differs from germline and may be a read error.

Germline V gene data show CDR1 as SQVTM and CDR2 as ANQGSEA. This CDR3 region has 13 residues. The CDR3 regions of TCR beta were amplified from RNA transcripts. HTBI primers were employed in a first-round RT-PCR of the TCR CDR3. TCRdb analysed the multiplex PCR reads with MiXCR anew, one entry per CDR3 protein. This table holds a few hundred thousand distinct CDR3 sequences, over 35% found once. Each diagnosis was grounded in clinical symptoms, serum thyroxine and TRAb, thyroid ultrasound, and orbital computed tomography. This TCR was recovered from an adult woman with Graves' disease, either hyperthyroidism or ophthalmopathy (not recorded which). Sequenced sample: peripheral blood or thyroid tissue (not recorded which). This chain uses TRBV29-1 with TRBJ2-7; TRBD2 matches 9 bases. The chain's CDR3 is CSVEGASGNDQYF. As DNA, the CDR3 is TGCAGCGTTGAAGGGGCTAGCGGGAACGATCAGTACTTC.